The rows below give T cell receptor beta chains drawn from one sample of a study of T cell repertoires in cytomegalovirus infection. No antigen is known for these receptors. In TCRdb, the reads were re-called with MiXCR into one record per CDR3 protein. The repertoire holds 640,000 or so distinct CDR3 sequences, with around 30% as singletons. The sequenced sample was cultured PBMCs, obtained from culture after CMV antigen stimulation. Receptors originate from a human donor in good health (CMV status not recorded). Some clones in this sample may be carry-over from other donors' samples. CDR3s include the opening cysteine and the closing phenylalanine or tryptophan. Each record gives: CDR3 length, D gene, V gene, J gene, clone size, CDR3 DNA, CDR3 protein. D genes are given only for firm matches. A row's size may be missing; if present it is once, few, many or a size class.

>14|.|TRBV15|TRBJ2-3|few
TGTGCCACCAGCAAGGACGCCTCGGATGATACGCAGTATTTT
CATSKDASDDTQYF
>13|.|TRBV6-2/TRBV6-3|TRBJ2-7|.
TGTGCCAGCAGTTACAGCAGGGGCCTCGAGCAGTACTTC
CASSYSRGLEQYF
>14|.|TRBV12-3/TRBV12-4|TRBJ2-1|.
TGTGCCAGCAGACCCGGGCCTGCCGCCAATGAGCAGTTCTTC
CASRPGPAANEQFF
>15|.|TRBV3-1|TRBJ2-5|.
TGTGCCAGCAGCCTTGGCACAGGGTGGCAAGAGACCCAGTACTTC
CASSLGTGWQETQYF
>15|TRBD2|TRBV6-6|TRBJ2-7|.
TGTGCCAGCAGCATCCTAGCGGGGGGGCCCTACGAGCAGTACTTC
CASSILAGGPYEQYF
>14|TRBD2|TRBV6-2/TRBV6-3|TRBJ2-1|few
TGTGCCAGCAGACTAGCGGGAGGGGGTAGTGAGCAGTTCTTC
CASRLAGGGSEQFF
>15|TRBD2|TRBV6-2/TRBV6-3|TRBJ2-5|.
TGTGCCAGCAGTTCCGCGGGACTAGCGGAAGAGACCCAGTACTTC
CASSSAGLAEETQYF
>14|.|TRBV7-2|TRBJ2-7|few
TGTGCCAGCAGCTTAGGATGGCACGCCTACGAGCAGTACTTC
CASSLGWHAYEQYF
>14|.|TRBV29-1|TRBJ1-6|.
TGCAGCCCTTACAGGGACCCCATCATTTCACCCCTCCACTTT
CSPYRDPIISPLHF
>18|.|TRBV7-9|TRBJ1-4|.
TGTGCCAGCAGCCTTAGTCGGGTATCTCCGAAAGGAGGTGAAAAACTGTTTTTT
CASSLSRVSPKGGEKLFF
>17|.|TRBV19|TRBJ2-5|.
TGTGCCAGTAGTGCCCGGGTAGGCGTGGTGGGAGAAGAGACCCAGTACTTC
CASSARVGVVGEETQYF
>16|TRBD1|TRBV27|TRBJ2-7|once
TGTGCCAGCAGCCCGGGCCGGGACAGAGGTTACTACGAGCAGTACTTC
CASSPGRDRGYYEQYF
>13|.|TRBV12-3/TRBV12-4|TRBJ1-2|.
TGTGCCAGCAGTTTCGGCAAGCTAGATGGCTACACCTTC
CASSFGKLDGYTF
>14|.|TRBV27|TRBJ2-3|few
TGTGCCACGAAATTTTTAGCCCGCCCAGATACGCAGTATTTT
CATKFLARPDTQYF
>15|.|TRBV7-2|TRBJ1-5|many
TGTGCCAGCAGCGAAATTGGTGGGTTGGATCAGCCCCAGCATTTT
CASSEIGGLDQPQHF
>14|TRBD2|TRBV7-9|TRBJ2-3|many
TGTGCCACCCAAACTAGCGGAGGCACAGATACGCAGTATTTT
CATQTSGGTDTQYF
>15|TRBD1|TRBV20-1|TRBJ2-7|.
TGCAGTGCTAGAGATCCCCGACAGGGGTCCTACGAGCAGTACTTC
CSARDPRQGSYEQYF
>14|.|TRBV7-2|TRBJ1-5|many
TGTGCCAGCAGCTTATCGTCTGGCAATCAGCCCCAGCATTTT
CASSLSSGNQPQHF
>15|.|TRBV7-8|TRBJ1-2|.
TGTGCCAGCAGCTCCAGGGTGATGGTAGACTATGGCTACACCTTC
CASSSRVMVDYGYTF
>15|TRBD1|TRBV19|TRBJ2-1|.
TGTGCCAGTGCCCCCGGGACAGGGGGTGTATATGAGCAGTTCTTC
CASAPGTGGVYEQFF
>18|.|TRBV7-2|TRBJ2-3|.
TGTGCCAGCAGCTTACGGGGAGGGGGGGGGGGGGTTGGGGATACGCAGTATTTT
CASSLRGGGGGVGDTQYF
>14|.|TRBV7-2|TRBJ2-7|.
TGTGCCAGCAGCTACCCGGGACAACTCTACGAGCAGTACTTC
CASSYPGQLYEQYF
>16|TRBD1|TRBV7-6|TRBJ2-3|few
TGTGCCAGCAGCTCGACAGGGGTTGGGCCCACAGATACGCAGTATTTT
CASSSTGVGPTDTQYF
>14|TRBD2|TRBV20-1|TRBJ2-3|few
TGCAGTGGGTCACTAGCGGAGAGCACAGATACGCAGTATTTT
CSGSLAESTDTQYF
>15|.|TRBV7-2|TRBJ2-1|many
TGTGCCAGCAGCTTCAATACTCCCGGCGGAAATGAGCAGTTCTTC
CASSFNTPGGNEQFF
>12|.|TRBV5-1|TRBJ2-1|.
TGCGCCAGCAGCTTGACTAACAATGAGCAGTTCTTC
CASSLTNNEQFF
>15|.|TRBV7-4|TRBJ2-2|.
TGTGCCTTTTTAGTCCGGGCGGCAAACACCGGGGAGCTGTTTTTT
CAFLVRAANTGELFF
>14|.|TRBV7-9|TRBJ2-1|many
TGTGCCAGCACCCCAAATTGGTCAAACAATGAGCAGTTCTTC
CASTPNWSNNEQFF
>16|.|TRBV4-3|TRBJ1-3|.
TGCGCCAGCAGCCAAGAACCAGGGGCCTCTGGAAACACCATATATTTT
CASSQEPGASGNTIYF
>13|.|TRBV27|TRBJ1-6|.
TGTGCCAGCAGCTTAGGACGGGGGTTACCCCTCCACTTT
CASSLGRGLPLHF
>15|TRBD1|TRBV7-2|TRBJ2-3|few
TGTGCCAGCAGCCCGACAGGGGGCTTCGCAGATACGCAGTATTTT
CASSPTGGFADTQYF
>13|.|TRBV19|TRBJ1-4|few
TGTGCCAGCGAATTAAGGGGAGGAGAAAAACTGTTTTTT
CASELRGGEKLFF
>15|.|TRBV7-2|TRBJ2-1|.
TGTGCCAGCAGCTTAAGAGCTAGCGAGTACAATGAGCAGTTCTTC
CASSLRASEYNEQFF
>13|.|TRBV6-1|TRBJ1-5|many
TGTGCCAGCAGTGCTACTATCAATCAGCCCCAGCATTTT
CASSATINQPQHF
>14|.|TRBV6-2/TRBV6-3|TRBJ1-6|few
TGTGCCAGCAGTGACCAGGGGTGGAATTCACCCCTCCACTTT
CASSDQGWNSPLHF
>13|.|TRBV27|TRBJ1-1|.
TGTGCCAGCAGTTTGGGCAGCTACACTGAAGCTTTCTTT
CASSLGSYTEAFF
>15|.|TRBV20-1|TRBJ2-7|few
TGCAGTGCTAGAGAGCCTGAAAGGCCCGATCACGAGCAGTACTTC
CSAREPERPDHEQYF
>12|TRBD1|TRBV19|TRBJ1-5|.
TGTGCCGACAGGGTTTGCGATCAGCCCCAGCATTTT
CADRVCDQPQHF
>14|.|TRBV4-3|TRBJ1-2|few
TGCGCCAGCAGCCAAGATCCGGAGGGGCATGGCTACACCTTC
CASSQDPEGHGYTF
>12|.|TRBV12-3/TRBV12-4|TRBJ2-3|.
TGTGCCAGCAGTCCCCTAGGGAGTGCGCAGTATTTT
CASSPLGSAQYF
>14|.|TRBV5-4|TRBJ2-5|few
TGTGCCAGCAGCTTCTCGACAGTGGGGGAGACCCAGTACTTC
CASSFSTVGETQYF
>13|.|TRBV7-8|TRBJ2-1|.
TGTGCCAGCACCCAATTCTACCTAGAGGGGCAGTTCTTC
CASTQFYLEGQFF
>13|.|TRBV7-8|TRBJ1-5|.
TGTGCCAGCAGCCAGAGGACACACCAACCCCAGCATTTT
CASSQRTHQPQHF
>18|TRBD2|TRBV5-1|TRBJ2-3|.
TGCGCCAGCAGCTTGTACCCTTCGGCGGGGGGAAACACAGATACGCAGTATTTT
CASSLYPSAGGNTDTQYF
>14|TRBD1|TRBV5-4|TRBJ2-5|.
TGTGCCAGCAGCTTGTTACAGGGGGCAGAGACCCAGTACTTC
CASSLLQGAETQYF
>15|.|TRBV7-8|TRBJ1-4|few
TGTGCCAGCAGCACCTACCAGGGGTTCGGGGAAAAACTGTTTTTT
CASSTYQGFGEKLFF
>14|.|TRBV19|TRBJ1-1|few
TGTGCCAGTAGAGTACTAGGGCGGAACACTGAAGCTTTCTTT
CASRVLGRNTEAFF
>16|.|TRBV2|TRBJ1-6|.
TGTGCCAGCAGTGATTGGGAGGGACATCCTCTCTCACCCCTCCACTTT
CASSDWEGHPLSPLHF
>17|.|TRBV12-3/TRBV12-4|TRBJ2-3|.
TGTGCCACGCAGTACGACGGACAATGGTCAGCAAGCGATACGCAGTATTTT
CATQYDGQWSASDTQYF
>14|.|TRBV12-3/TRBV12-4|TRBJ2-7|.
TGTGCCAGCAGTTTAGCCGGGACGGACTACGAGCAGTACTTC
CASSLAGTDYEQYF
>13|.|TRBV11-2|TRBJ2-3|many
TGTGCCAGCAGCTTAGATCCCCCTGATACGCAGTATTTT
CASSLDPPDTQYF
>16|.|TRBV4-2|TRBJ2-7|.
TGTGCCAGCAGCCAAGGGGGGACTCAAAGGACCTACGAGCAGTACTTC
CASSQGGTQRTYEQYF
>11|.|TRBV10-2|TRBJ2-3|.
TGCGCCAGCAGTGAATTCGATACGCAGTATTTT
CASSEFDTQYF
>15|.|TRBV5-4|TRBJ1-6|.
TGTGCCAGCAGCCCCGACGCGTCGGGGAATTCACCCCTCCACTTT
CASSPDASGNSPLHF
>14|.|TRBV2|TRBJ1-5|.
TGTGCCAGCGTGAAGGAGGGTGCCAATCAGCCCCAGCATTTT
CASVKEGANQPQHF
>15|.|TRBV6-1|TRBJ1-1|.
TGTGCCAGCAGTGAAGCGTCCGGAATGAACACTGAAGCTTTCTTT
CASSEASGMNTEAFF
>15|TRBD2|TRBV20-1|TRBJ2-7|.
TGCAGTGCTAGAGTGGGGACTAGCGGGAGCTACGAGCAGTACTTC
CSARVGTSGSYEQYF